This entry lists 28 T cell receptor beta chains sequenced from one sample in a study of T-cell reconstitution after alpha-beta-depleted transplantation in children. Molecular barcoding with unique molecular identifiers was used for the TCRbeta library. MiXCR was run by TCRdb on the PCR reads, yielding one entry per CDR3 protein. This sample yields 900,000 or so distinct CDR3 sequences, of which roughly 16% are seen a single time; about 4.6% belongs to the top ten. This specimen was PBMCs, mostly from graft donor cells, taken 360 days after TCRalphabeta/CD19-depleted stem cell transplant. These receptors were collected from a male patient aged 10 to 17 who had a stem cell transplant for acute lymphoblastic leukemia, so the T cells may come from the graft donor.

This clonotype was picked up many times. This chain connects TRBV5-1 to TRBJ2-4; unclear D gene. The CDR3 runs 17 residues. Per germline, CDR1 SGHRS and CDR2 YFSETQ. The V gene lost 0 bases and the J gene lost 1 base, with 14 bases spanning the gap. Here the CDR3 DNA reads TGCGCCAGCAGCTTGGGGCTTCTGAGGTCGGCCAAAAACATTCAGTACTTC. Its translation is CASSLGLLRSAKNIQYF.

This clonotype has a handful of counts. The V gene is TRBV5-1, the J gene TRBJ2-5, with TRBD2 matching over 7 bases. The CDR3 is 17 amino acids. Trimming at V came to 0 bases and at J to 5 bases, leaving 13 bases not matched to a gene. Germline loops: CDR1 SGHRS, CDR2 YFSETQ. In nucleotides, the CDR3 is TGCGCCAGCAGCTTGGCCCCAAGACACACAGCGGGGGAGACCCAGTACTTC. It codes for CASSLAPRHTAGETQYF.

This clonotype has only a few counts. This chain uses TRBV18 with TRBJ2-1; D is possibly TRBD1 (6 bases). This CDR3 has 18 residues. Trimming cost V 2 bases and J 1 base, with 18 bases left between them. CDR1 and CDR2 from the germline V gene are KGHSH and LQKENI. CDR3: CASSPRLRTEASYNEQFF. Written as DNA, the CDR3 is TGTGCCAGCTCACCAAGGCTCAGGACAGAAGCTTCCTACAATGAGCAGTTCTTC.

The chain links TRBV6-5 to TRBJ1-5; D may be TRBD1 (5 bases). Germline CDR1 reads MNHEY; CDR2 reads SVGAGI. V was shortened by 0 bases and J by 1 base, with 7 bases between the two germline ends. There are 15 residues in the CDR3. CDR3 sequence reads: CASSYSGLSNQPQHF. In DNA, the CDR3 is TGTGCCAGCAGTTACTCGGGGCTGAGCAATCAGCCCCAGCATTTT.

The chain links TRBV20-1 to TRBJ2-3; weak D call: TRBD1 (6 bases). The CDR3 runs 16 residues. Looked up from germline, CDR1 is DFQATT and CDR2 is SNEGSKA (reference sequence). V was shortened by 2 bases and J by 2 bases, with 17 bases between the two germline ends. The CDR3 loop is CSARQGWGPNTDTQYF. The CDR3 nucleotides are TGCAGTGCTAGACAGGGGTGGGGACCAAACACAGATACGCAGTATTTT.

This clonotype was recorded a few times. This rearrangement joins TRBV29-1 to TRBJ2-7, with TRBD1 matching 11 bases. Germline lookup yields CDR1 SQVTM and CDR2 ANQGSEA. The CDR3 extends over 16 amino acids. Losses at the gene ends were 0 bases for V and 5 bases for J; bases not matched to a gene: 9. The CDR3 loop reads CSVEDAIGQGADEQYF. As DNA, the CDR3 is TGCAGCGTTGAAGATGCGATCGGACAGGGGGCCGACGAGCAGTACTTC.

The chain is built from TRBV25-1 and TRBJ2-7, with 9 positions matching TRBD2. CDR3 length: 14 amino acids. Germline CDR1 is MGHDK and CDR2 is SYGVNS. With V trimmed by 4 bases and J by 2 bases, 3 bases remained unmatched. CDR3 region: CASSVTSGPYEQYF. Here the CDR3 DNA reads TGTGCCAGCAGTGTGACTAGCGGACCCTACGAGCAGTACTTC.

This clonotype was observed a handful of times. V and J are TRBV7-6 and TRBJ1-6; 9 bases are a match to TRBD1. This CDR3 comprises 15 residues. V lost 0 bases, J lost 8 bases, and 2 bases stayed unmatched. CDR1 and CDR2 from the germline V gene are SGHVS and FNYEAQ. The CDR3 here is CASSLAGQGHSPLHF. Written as DNA, the CDR3 is TGTGCCAGCAGCTTAGCGGGACAGGGCCATTCACCCCTCCACTTT.

CDR3 sequence (DNA): TGCAGCGTTGAACGGGGGGCGAGAAGCACTGAAGCTTTCTTT. Translated, it gives CSVERGARSTEAFF. The V and J genes are TRBV29-1 and TRBJ1-1; tentative D call: TRBD1 (6 bases). The V end was cut by 2 bases, the J end by 4 bases, with 14 bases between. The CDR3 is 14 amino acids. Germline loops: CDR1 SQVTM, CDR2 ANQGSEA. Using reference TRBV29-1 and TRBJ1-1 for the parts outside the CDR3, the full variable domain is SAVISQKPSRDICQRGTSLTIQCQVDSQVTMMFWYRQQPGQSLTLIATANQGSEATYESGFVIDKFPISRPNLTFSTLTVSNMSPEDSSIYLCSVERGARSTEAFFGQGTRLTVV.

The chain is built from TRBV27 and TRBJ2-7, with TRBD2 matching 8 bases. V dropped 0 bases and J dropped 4; count of bases not matched to a gene: 14. The CDR3 sequence is 18 residues long. The germline V gene has CDR1 MNHEY and CDR2 SMNVEV (reference sequence). DNA for the CDR3: TGTGCCAGCAGTTTATCCATCGGTCCGGTAGCGGGAATGTACGAGCAGTACTTC. Amino acid sequence: CASSLSIGPVAGMYEQYF.

The chain couples TRBV2 to TRBJ1-2; 9 bases fit TRBD1. The CDR3 spans 16 residues. Germline CDR1 and CDR2: SNHLY and FYNNEI. Trimming removed 3 bases from V and 3 bases from J; junction bases left unmatched: 8. The CDR3, as DNA: TGTGCCAGCAGTGATCCTGCTGACAGGGGGGACTATGGCTACACCTTC. It specifies CASSDPADRGDYGYTF.

In its sample, this clonotype was seen many times. The chain employs TRBV10-3 and TRBJ2-5; 9 nucleotides align to TRBD2. With 6 bases clipped from V and 5 bases from J, the junction kept 10 bases outside the gene matches. The germline CDR1 and CDR2 sequences are ENHRY and SYGVKD. This CDR3 spans 15 amino acids. The DNA of the CDR3 is TGTGCCATCAGAAATAGCGGGAGTTATGAGGAGACCCAGTACTTC. Translation gives CAIRNSGSYEETQYF.

The chain combines TRBV9 with TRBJ2-7; D ambiguous. From germline, CDR1 is SGDLS and CDR2 YYNGEE. V shed 2 bases and J shed 2 bases, with 8 bases lying between them. This CDR3 has 13 amino acids. The CDR3 is CASSVATTYEQYF. The CDR3 DNA reads TGTGCCAGCAGCGTGGCCACTACCTACGAGCAGTACTTC.

The table lists this clonotype with a few counts. The chain couples TRBV25-1 to TRBJ2-2; 7 nucleotides agree with TRBD2. CDR1 is MGHDK and CDR2 is SYGVNS in the germline V gene. With 3 bases clipped from V and 6 bases from J, the junction kept 4 bases outside the gene matches. This CDR3 is built from 14 residues. Written as DNA, the CDR3 is TGTGCCAGCAGTGATCGCGGGGGTCCCGGGGAGCTGTTTTTT. As protein: CASSDRGGPGELFF.

In this sample, this clonotype turned up a few times. In nucleotides, the CDR3 is TGTGCCACCAGCCATTTACTAGCGGGAACCTACGAGCAGTACTTC. This translates into CATSHLLAGTYEQYF. The chain links TRBV15 to TRBJ2-7; the match to TRBD2 covers 10 bases. The CDR3 consists of 15 residues. With 5 bases clipped from V and 2 bases from J, the junction kept 6 bases outside the gene matches. From germline, CDR1 is LNHNV and CDR2 YYDKDF (reference sequence).

J is TRBJ2-1 and V is TRBV6-5, with a possible D match to TRBD2 (5 bases). CDR3 length: 15 amino acids. CDR1 is MNHEY and CDR2 is SVGAGI in the germline V gene. V was shortened by 2 bases and J by 5 bases, with 13 bases between the two germline ends. The CDR3, as DNA: TGTGCCAGCAGTTACGAGGGTAGCGTGCACAATGAGCAGTTCTTC. Translating it yields CASSYEGSVHNEQFF.

The genes are TRBV10-3 and TRBJ1-1; D gene unclear. Trimming left V 2 bases short and J 0 bases short, with 10 bases between. Germline loops: CDR1 ENHRY, CDR2 SYGVKD. CDR3 length: 15 amino acids. The CDR3 DNA follows: TGTGCCATCAGTGAGCGAAACCGGGTGAACACTGAAGCTTTCTTT. Translating gives CAISERNRVNTEAFF.

In this sample, this clonotype turned up a few times. The chain joins TRBV29-1 to TRBJ2-3; weak D call: TRBD2 (5 bases). V was shortened by 4 bases and J by 5 bases, with 10 bases between the two germline ends. The germline gives CDR1 SQVTM, CDR2 ANQGSEA. This CDR3 comprises 12 residues. The CDR3 sequence is CSVGESVDTQYF. The CDR3 bases are TGCAGCGTTGGGGAGAGTGTAGATACGCAGTATTTT.

The chain uses TRBV4-1 and TRBJ2-7; TRBD2 agrees at 7 bases. The V gene end was trimmed by 2 bases and the J gene end by 5 bases; junction bases not matched to a gene: 9. This CDR3 is 15 amino acids long. Germline V gene lookup returns CDR1 MGHRA and CDR2 YSYEKL. CDR3 in DNA: TGCGCCAGCAGCCAATTCGCGGGAGCCCTGGACGAGCAGTACTTC. Its protein is CASSQFAGALDEQYF.

The chain joins TRBV6-5 to TRBJ1-6, with D perhaps TRBD1 (6 bases). The CDR3 is 14 amino acids. V dropped 2 bases and J dropped 11 bases, with 13 bases sitting between them. Per germline, CDR1 MNHEY and CDR2 SVGAGI. In DNA form, the CDR3 reads TGTGCCAGCAGTTACGGGGGCAGGGCGACACCCCTCCACTTT. This gives the protein CASSYGGRATPLHF.

V gene TRBV10-3 combines with J gene TRBJ2-5, with 7 bases lining up with TRBD2. Germline loops: CDR1 ENHRY, CDR2 SYGVKD. The V segment lost 6 bases and the J segment 5 bases; nucleotides outside the gene matches: 12. This CDR3 has 15 amino acids. DNA for the CDR3: TGTGCCATCAGCCCGATGGGAGGGCGTTTGGAGACCCAGTACTTC. Protein sequence: CAISPMGGRLETQYF.

The chain employs TRBV12-3 or TRBV12-4 and TRBJ2-7, with D perhaps matching TRBD1 (5 bases). Trimming left V 7 bases short and J 3 bases short, with 10 bases between. This CDR3 is 12 amino acids long. CDR3 sequence reads: CASTLDIYEQYF. DNA of the CDR3: TGTGCCAGCACCCTGGACATCTACGAGCAGTACTTC.

The rearrangement joins TRBV28 to TRBJ1-5; 7 nucleotides agree with TRBD1. The junction had 6 bases not matched to a gene; V was cut back by 2 bases and J by 2 bases. The CDR3 is 16 amino acids. Germline CDR1 MDHEN, CDR2 SYDVKM. The CDR3, as DNA: TGTGCCAGCAGTTTAGTAGGGGGCGAAGGCAATCAGCCCCAGCATTTT. This encodes CASSLVGGEGNQPQHF.

This clonotype was detected a few times. The gene calls are TRBV20-1 and TRBJ2-7; 9 bases agree with TRBD2. CDR1 and CDR2 (germline): DFQATT, SNEGSKA (reference sequence). The CDR3 is 11 residues long. In DNA form, the CDR3 reads TGCAAACCTAGCGGGACATACGAGCAGTACTTC. It specifies CKPSGTYEQYF.

This rearrangement joins TRBV29-1 to TRBJ1-1; 8 bases fit TRBD1. The length of the CDR3 is 11 residues. Germline V CDR1 and CDR2: SQVTM, ANQGSEA. V trimming: 4 bases; J trimming: 7 bases; junction bases outside the gene matches: 2. This CDR3 is CSVADRGEAFF. The CDR3 DNA follows: TGCAGCGTTGCCGACAGGGGTGAAGCTTTCTTT.

This clonotype has a handful of counts. The chain couples TRBV2 to TRBJ2-3; 9 bases map to TRBD1. The germline V gene encodes CDR1 SNHLY and CDR2 FYNNEI. V lost 6 bases, J lost 4 bases, and 8 bases stayed unmatched. The CDR3 runs to 15 residues. The CDR3 DNA is TGTGCCAGCAGGGAAAGACAGGGGGTGGCAGATACGCAGTATTTT. It is translated as CASRERQGVADTQYF.

In its sample, this clonotype was seen a few times. The chain has TRBV5-1 and TRBJ2-2; TRBD2 agrees at 7 bases. This CDR3 comprises 16 residues. Unmatched junction bases numbered 11, after V lost 7 bases and J lost 2 bases. CDR1 and CDR2 (germline): SGHRS, YFSETQ. DNA for the CDR3: TGCGCCAGCTCAAGTCAGGTAGCGGGCAACACCGGGGAGCTGTTTTTT. This encodes CASSSQVAGNTGELFF.

This clonotype occurred many times. This chain uses TRBV6-5 with TRBJ2-2, with 9 bases identical to TRBD1. J was trimmed by 7 bases and V by 2 bases; bases with no gene match: 11. The CDR3 consists of 17 residues. The germline gives CDR1 MNHEY, CDR2 SVGAGI. The DNA for the CDR3 is TGTGCCAGCAGTTACCGGAACAGGGGGCGCGATAACGGGGAGCTGTTTTTT. Residues: CASSYRNRGRDNGELFF.